The 17 T cell receptor beta chains below were found in one sample sequenced in a study of patients and donors after allogeneic stem cell transplantation. Each CDR3 protein is one row after TCRdb ran MiXCR on the RT-PCR reads. This sample has approximately 170,000 distinct CDR3 sequences, with about 30% found just once. Sequencing was performed on blood, either unsorted or a sorted T cell fraction (not recorded which). The source of these receptors is a human donor who was either an allogeneic HSCT recipient or a stem cell or donor lymphocyte infusion donor (not recorded which). It is not recorded whose cells these are; they may come from a transplant donor.

This chain links TRBV5-1 with TRBJ2-3, with TRBD2 matching over 10 bases. The V gene's germline CDR1 is SGHRS and CDR2 YFSETQ. The CDR3 runs 15 residues. V trimming: 4 bases; J trimming: 6 bases; junction bases outside the gene matches: 8. The CDR3 region has the DNA TGCGCCAGCAGCCCTACTAGCGGGGTGGTTGATACGCAGTATTTT. This codes for CASSPTSGVVDTQYF.

The chain couples TRBV7-2 to TRBJ1-1; D unclear. The CDR3 totals 16 residues. V lost 4 bases, J lost 0 bases, and 15 bases lay in between. The germline CDR1 and CDR2 sequences are SGHTA and FQGNSA. CDR3 coding DNA: TGTGCCAGCAGCTATAGGACCTTGATTATGAACACTGAAGCTTTCTTT. Protein: CASSYRTLIMNTEAFF. The complete variable domain, with remaining parts taken from reference TRBV7-2 and TRBJ1-1, reads GAGVSQSPSNKVTEKGKDVELRCDPISGHTALYWYRQSLGQGLEFLIYFQGNSAPDKSGLPSDRFSAERTGGSVSTLTIQRTQQEDSAVYLCASSYRTLIMNTEAFFGQGTRLTVV.

The chain combines TRBV12-3 or TRBV12-4 with TRBJ1-1; no clear D. Trimming removed 4 bases at V and 5 bases at J, with 11 bases between. The CDR3 extends over 13 amino acids. The CDR3 nucleotides are TGTGCCAGCAGTTCAGACCGCCTGACTGAAGCTTTCTTT. Translation: CASSSDRLTEAFF.

The rearrangement links TRBV4-3 to TRBJ2-4; 8 positions match TRBD2. In germline, CDR1 is LGHNA, CDR2 YSLEER. V trimming: 2 bases; J trimming: 8 bases; junction bases outside the gene matches: 8. The CDR3 is made up of 15 amino acids. CDR3 nucleotides: TGCGCCAGCAGCCAATTAGGACTAGCAGGAGACATTCAGTACTTC. This gives the protein CASSQLGLAGDIQYF.

V usage is TRBV11-2 and J usage is TRBJ2-2, with 8 bases that match TRBD1. The CDR3 covers 15 residues. J lost 5 bases, V lost 2 bases, and 4 bases had no gene match. Germline-derived CDR1 and CDR2 are SGHAT and FQNNGV. CDR3 amino acids: CASSLRTGRTGELFF. The CDR3 nucleotides are TGTGCCAGCAGCTTACGGACAGGGAGAACCGGGGAGCTGTTTTTT.

The rearrangement uses TRBV6-2 or TRBV6-3 and TRBJ2-7; the match to TRBD1 covers 7 bases. The length of the CDR3 is 16 residues. Germline assignment: CDR1 MNHEY and CDR2 SVGEGT. Trimming removed 7 bases from V and 3 bases from J; junction bases left unmatched: 15. For the CDR3, the DNA is TGTGCCAGCATGCCCACCCCGGGACAGAGGTTCTACGAGCAGTACTTC. Translated: CASMPTPGQRFYEQYF.

The genes are TRBV30 and TRBJ2-1, with D uncertain. Germline lookup yields CDR1 GTSNPN and CDR2 SVGIG (reference sequence). This CDR3 comprises 15 residues. Deletions cut 3 bases from V and 0 bases from J, with 12 bases between. CDR3 loop: CAWSVVLFSYNEQFF. CDR3 sequence (DNA): TGTGCCTGGAGCGTGGTACTATTCTCCTACAATGAGCAGTTCTTC.

This clonotype was seen at least ten times. The chain has TRBV18 and TRBJ2-1, with D possibly matching TRBD2 (7 bases). Germline values: CDR1 KGHSH, CDR2 LQKENI. Trimming shortened V by 0 bases and J by 4 bases, and 16 bases separated the two germline ends. The CDR3 is 17 amino acids. CDR3 amino acids: CASSPPQRGREYNEQFF. The CDR3 nucleotides read TGTGCCAGCTCACCACCCCAGAGGGGGAGGGAATACAATGAGCAGTTCTTC.

This clonotype was picked up a small number of times. This rearrangement joins TRBV29-1 to TRBJ2-7, with 7 bases aligning to TRBD1. The CDR3 is made up of 12 amino acids. Unmatched junction bases numbered 3, after V lost 5 bases and J lost 2 bases. Germline CDR1 is SQVTM and CDR2 is ANQGSEA. The CDR3 sequence: CSVTGATYEQYF. DNA for the CDR3: TGCAGCGTTACAGGGGCAACCTACGAGCAGTACTTC.

The gene calls are TRBV27 and TRBJ1-3; D remains ambiguous. The V gene lost 5 bases and the J gene lost 4 bases, with 15 bases spanning the gap. CDR1 is MNHEY, CDR2 SMNVEV, per germline (reference sequence). The CDR3 runs 15 residues. In DNA, the CDR3 is TGTGCCAGCAGTACGGGCCCTGGGAGGGGAAACACCATATATTTT. It yields the protein CASSTGPGRGNTIYF.

This clonotype came up a few times. V is TRBV3-1 and J is TRBJ2-7, with D possibly being TRBD2 (5 bases). Looked up from germline, CDR1 is LGHDT and CDR2 is YNNKEL (reference sequence). V lost 0 bases, J lost 6 bases, and 9 bases lay in between. The CDR3 spans 13 residues. The CDR3 DNA follows: TGTGCCAGCAGCCAAGATACACTAGGCGAGCAGTACTTC. It specifies CASSQDTLGEQYF.

The chain combines TRBV6-2 or TRBV6-3 with TRBJ2-1, with TRBD2 matching over 9 bases. CDR1 and CDR2 from the germline V gene are MNHEY and SVGEGT. Trimming at V came to 0 bases and at J to 10 bases, leaving 1 base not matched to a gene. This CDR3 region has 13 residues. CDR3 region: CASSYSLAGEQFF. The CDR3 DNA is TGTGCCAGCAGTTACTCCCTAGCGGGAGAGCAGTTCTTC.

This chain connects TRBV28 to TRBJ2-7, with D perhaps TRBD1 (5 bases). Germline V CDR1 and CDR2: MDHEN, SYDVKM. V lost 1 base, J lost 7 bases, and 11 bases lay in between. The CDR3 sequence is 13 residues long. The CDR3, as DNA: TGTGCCAGCAGTTTATCAGGGCCATGGGAGCAGTACTTC. It specifies CASSLSGPWEQYF.

This clonotype has ten or more counts. V and J are TRBV12-3 or TRBV12-4 and TRBJ1-1; D call uncertain. This CDR3 region has 13 residues. Deletions cut 6 bases from V and 6 bases from J, with 14 bases between. CDR3 in DNA: TGTGCCAGCAGGAAAGGCCGGGAGGCTGAAGCTTTCTTT. Translation: CASRKGREAEAFF.

This clonotype was detected a few times. The rearrangement uses TRBV29-1 and TRBJ1-4, with D hard to call. The V gene's germline CDR1 is SQVTM and CDR2 ANQGSEA. Trimming took 1 base from V and 7 from J, leaving 13 bases between them. CDR3 length: 14 amino acids. The CDR3 bases are TGCAGCGTTGAAGGTGGGCCCTATAGTGAAAAACTGTTTTTT. Its protein product is CSVEGGPYSEKLFF.

This clonotype was seen many times. The chain has TRBV4-2 and TRBJ1-1; 10 bases agree with TRBD1. The CDR3 is 15 residues long. V dropped 3 bases and J dropped 1; count of bases not matched to a gene: 2. Germline lookup yields CDR1 LGHNA and CDR2 YNFKEQ. The CDR3 spells CASSHRQGANTEAFF. CDR3 nucleotides: TGTGCCAGCAGCCATCGACAGGGGGCGAACACTGAAGCTTTCTTT.

This rearrangement joins TRBV28 to TRBJ2-5; D tentatively fits TRBD1 or TRBD2 (7 bases each). Trimming removed 0 bases at V and 5 bases at J, with 13 bases between. CDR1 MDHEN and CDR2 SYDVKM come from the germline V gene. The CDR3 is 15 residues long. The CDR3 DNA sequence: TGTGCCAGCAGTTTATGGGGAGGGGGCTCGGAGACCCAGTACTTC. This encodes CASSLWGGGSETQYF.